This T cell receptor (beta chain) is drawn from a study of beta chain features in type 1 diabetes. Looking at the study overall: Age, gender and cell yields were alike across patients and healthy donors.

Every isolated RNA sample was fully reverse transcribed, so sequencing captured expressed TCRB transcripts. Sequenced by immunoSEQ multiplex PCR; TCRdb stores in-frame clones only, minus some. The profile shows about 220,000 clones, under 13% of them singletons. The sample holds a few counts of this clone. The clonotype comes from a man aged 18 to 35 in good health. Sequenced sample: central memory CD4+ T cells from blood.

CDR3 in amino acids: CASSQVTGINTIYF. The CDR3 DNA reads TGTGCCAGCAGCCAAGTTACAGGAATAAACACCATATATTTT. The chain uses TRBV14 and TRBJ1-3, with TRBD1 as a possible D gene (5 bases). The CDR3 has 14 residues. Trimming took off 1 base at V and 6 bases at J, with 10 bases between the two ends. Germline V gives CDR1 SGHDN, CDR2 FVKESK.